This T cell receptor (beta chain) stems from a study of T cells after yellow fever vaccination. MiXCR, run by TCRdb on the 5' RACE reads, gives a single entry per CDR3 protein. The sample has roughly 300,000 distinct CDR3 sequences; roughly 6.8% are singletons. Trimming pared 3 bases from V and 8 bases from J, leaving 19 bases between. The CDR3 sequence is 15 residues long. CDR1 LNHNV and CDR2 YYDKDF come from the germline V gene (reference sequence). The receptor was isolated from a young man who received the YFV17D yellow fever vaccine. V and J are TRBV15 and TRBJ1-2; a possible D gene is TRBD1 (5 bases). The material was PBMCs, obtained 45 days after the first yellow fever vaccination. CDR3 region: CATSSGTFGVVGYTF. In nucleotides, the CDR3 is TGTGCCACCAGCAGTGGGACCTTCGGAGTGGTGGGCTACACCTTC.